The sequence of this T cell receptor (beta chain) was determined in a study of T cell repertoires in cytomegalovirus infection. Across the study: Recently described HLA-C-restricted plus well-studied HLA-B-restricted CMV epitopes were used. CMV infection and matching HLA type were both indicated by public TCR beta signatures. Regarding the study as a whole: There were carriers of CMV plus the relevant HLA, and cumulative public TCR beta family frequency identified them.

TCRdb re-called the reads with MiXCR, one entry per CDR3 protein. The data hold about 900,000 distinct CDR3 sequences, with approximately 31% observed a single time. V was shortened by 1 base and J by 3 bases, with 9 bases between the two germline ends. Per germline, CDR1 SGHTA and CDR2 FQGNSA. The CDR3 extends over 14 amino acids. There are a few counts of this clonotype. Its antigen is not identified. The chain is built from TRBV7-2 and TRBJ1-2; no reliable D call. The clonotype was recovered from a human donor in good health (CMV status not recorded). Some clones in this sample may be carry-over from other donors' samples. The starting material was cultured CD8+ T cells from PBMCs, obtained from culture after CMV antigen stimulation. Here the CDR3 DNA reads TGTGCCAGCAGCTTAGGCGGGCCCGACTATGGCTACACCTTC. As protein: CASSLGGPDYGYTF.